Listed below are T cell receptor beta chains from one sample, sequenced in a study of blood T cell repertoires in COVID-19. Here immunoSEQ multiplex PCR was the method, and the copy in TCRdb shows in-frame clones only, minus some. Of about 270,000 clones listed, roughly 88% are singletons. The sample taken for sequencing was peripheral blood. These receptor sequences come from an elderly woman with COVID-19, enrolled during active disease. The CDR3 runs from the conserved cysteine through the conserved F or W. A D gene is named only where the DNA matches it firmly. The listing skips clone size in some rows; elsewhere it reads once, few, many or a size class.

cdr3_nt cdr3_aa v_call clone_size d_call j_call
TGTGCCAGCAACAGCTATTATGGCTACACCTTC CASNSYYGYTF TRBV2 - - TRBJ1-2
TGTGCCAGCAGTAGACAGGGGGCAGCAGATACGCAGTATTTT CASSRQGAADTQYF TRBV2 - TRBD1 TRBJ2-3
TGTGCCAGCAGCTCCCCATACGAGCAGTACTTC CASSSPYEQYF TRBV3-1/TRBV3-2 - - TRBJ2-7
TGTGCCAGCAGCCAAGAACTAGCTGAGGAGACCCAGTACTTC CASSQELAEETQYF TRBV3-1/TRBV3-2 - - TRBJ2-5
TGCGCCAGCAGCTTGGACGGGAGTAACACTGAAGCTTTCTTT CASSLDGSNTEAFF TRBV5-1 once - TRBJ1-1
TGCGCCAGCAGCCAAATCGGCAGGGGGCAGGGTTCACCCCTCCACTTT CASSQIGRGQGSPLHF TRBV4-1 - TRBD1 TRBJ1-6
TGTGCCAGCAGGGACGGAGGGGCGGTTTCACCCCTCCACTTT CASRDGGAVSPLHF TRBV6-5 - - TRBJ1-6
TGCGCCAGCAGCCACGGGGACAGTCAAAGAAATTCACCCCTCCACTTT CASSHGDSQRNSPLHF TRBV5-1 - TRBD1 TRBJ1-6
TGTGCCAGCAGTCGGGATATGCCCGGGGAGCTGTTTTTT CASSRDMPGELFF TRBV4-2 - - TRBJ2-2
TGTGCCAGCAGCTCGGGACTAGCGGGGCTAACAGATACGCAGTATTTT CASSSGLAGLTDTQYF TRBV7-9 - TRBD2 TRBJ2-3
TGTGCCAGCAAAGGACTCCCTAACACTGAAGCTTTCTTT CASKGLPNTEAFF TRBV6-5 - - TRBJ1-1
TGTGCCACCAGCAGAACCGGGACAGGTCTCTCTAACTATGGCTACACCTTC CATSRTGTGLSNYGYTF TRBV15 - TRBD1 TRBJ1-2
TGTGCCAGCAGCCAACTGCCACGGACAGGGGGCAGGGACACTGAAGCTTTCTTT CASSQLPRTGGRDTEAFF TRBV3-1/TRBV3-2 - TRBD1 TRBJ1-1
TGTGCCAGCAGCTTGCCTACAGGGGGCGTGGACACTGAAGCTTTCTTT CASSLPTGGVDTEAFF TRBV5-4 - TRBD1 TRBJ1-1
TGTGCCAGCAGCTTAGGAAGGAGATCTAACTATGGCTACACCTTC CASSLGRRSNYGYTF TRBV7-8 - - TRBJ1-2
TGCGCCAGCAGCTTGGGCCAGGGGGCCGGTAAAGAGACCCAGTACTTC CASSLGQGAGKETQYF TRBV5-1 - TRBD1 TRBJ2-5
TGTGCCAGCAGCCAAGATGGGCTTGTAGATACGCAGTATTTT CASSQDGLVDTQYF TRBV4-2 - - TRBJ2-3
TGTGCCAGCTCACCTGAGGCGCCAAACTATGGCTACACCTTC CASSPEAPNYGYTF TRBV18 - - TRBJ1-2
TGTGCCAGCTCACTCTACTCGGACGGGGTCGGTGATTCACCCCTCCACTTT CASSLYSDGVGDSPLHF TRBV18 - - TRBJ1-6
TGTGCCAGTAGATCAGCGGGGGACCGTAATGAAAAACTGTTTTTT CASRSAGDRNEKLFF TRBV19 - - TRBJ1-4
TGTGCCAGCAGTTTCAGGCAGCAGGGGAATGAGCAGTTCTTC CASSFRQQGNEQFF TRBV28 - - TRBJ2-1
TGTGCCATCAGTGGCTTCGGAGGGCGGGCGGCTAATGAAAAACTGTTTTTT CAISGFGGRAANEKLFF TRBV10-3 - - TRBJ1-4
TGCGCCAGCAGCTCCGGGAGGGCAGGGCCGAATTCACCCCTCCACTTT CASSSGRAGPNSPLHF TRBV5-1 - - TRBJ1-6
TGTGCCAGCAGCCTACTCGGGGGTCCGAACACCGGGGAGCTGTTTTTT CASSLLGGPNTGELFF TRBV7-2 - - TRBJ2-2
TGTGCCAGCAGTTACTCTGCGGGGCTGGGAGATACGCAGTATTTT CASSYSAGLGDTQYF TRBV6-5 - - TRBJ2-3
TGTGCCAGCAGCACGGGACTAGCGGGGGAGCAGTTCTTC CASSTGLAGEQFF TRBV7-2 - TRBD2 TRBJ2-1
TGTGCCAGCAGCCGCGGTGAAGCTTTCTTT CASSRGEAFF TRBV12-3/TRBV12-4 - - TRBJ1-1